The clone carrying this T cell receptor beta chain was counted a few times. The antigen is unknown. Amplified TCR beta CDR3 regions came from RNA transcripts. First-round RT-PCR of the TCR CDR3 relied on the HTBI primer set. From the multiplex PCR reads, TCRdb called clonotypes with MiXCR, one entry per CDR3 protein. This table has hundreds of thousands of distinct CDR3 sequences, less than 25% appearing once. This sample stems from a study of T cells in Graves' hyperthyroidism and ophthalmopathy. The germline V gene has CDR1 GTSNPN and CDR2 SVGIG (reference sequence). V was pared by 4 bases and J by 0 bases, with 4 bases between. This CDR3 comprises 12 residues. Notes on the study in general: Researchers found most expanded thyroid clonotypes above 0.001 in blood as well.

The sequenced sample was blood. This chain uses TRBV30 with TRBJ2-1; D not resolved. The receptor comes from a man aged 30 to 39 with Graves' ophthalmopathy. The CDR3 sequence: CAWTSSYNEQFF. The CDR3 DNA reads as TGTGCCTGGACCAGCTCCTACAATGAGCAGTTCTTC. Based on the CDR3 plus reference TRBV30 and TRBJ2-1, the full variable domain is SQTIHQWPATLVQPVGSPLSLECTVEGTSNPNLYWYRQAAGRGLQLLFYSVGIGQISSEVPQNLSASRPQDRQFILSSKKLLLSDSGFYLCAWTSSYNEQFFGPGTRLTVL.